The 22 T cell receptor beta chains in this list originate from one sample, sequenced in a study of blood T cells in healthy people across ages. Primers used in a second PCR of roughly 7 to 11 cycles were a sample-barcoded 5' primer and a J-beta primer mix. Each CDR3 protein is one row after TCRdb ran MiXCR on the 5' RACE reads. The table includes around 1,600,000 distinct CDR3 sequences, about 45% detected once. Sequenced material: blood. The receptors stem from a woman in her late teens or twenties in good health.

The chain links TRBV29-1 to TRBJ1-1, with TRBD1 identical over 8 bases. Losses at the gene ends were 2 bases for V and 4 bases for J; bases not matched to a gene: 3. Germline V gene data show CDR1 as SQVTM and CDR2 as ANQGSEA. The CDR3 is 13 amino acids. CDR3 nucleotides: TGCAGCGTTGAAACAGGGGGGACCACTGAAGCTTTCTTT. The encoded protein is CSVETGGTTEAFF.

This chain links TRBV29-1 with TRBJ2-5; 8 bases are shared with TRBD2. Per the germline V gene, CDR1 is SQVTM and CDR2 is ANQGSEA. The CDR3 covers 15 residues. V lost 0 bases, J lost 5 bases, and 8 bases stayed unmatched. CDR3 coding DNA: TGCAGCGTTGAAGACCCCAGGACTAGCCAGGAGACCCAGTACTTC. Translation gives CSVEDPRTSQETQYF.

The genes are TRBV7-3 and TRBJ2-1; TRBD2 matches 12 bases. The CDR3 runs to 15 residues. Germline CDR1 reads SGHTA; CDR2 reads FQGTGA. After removal of 3 bases from V and 10 bases from J, the junction contained 7 bases not matched to a gene. The DNA for the CDR3 is TGTGCCAGCAGCTTGACTAGCGGGAGTGGTTCCGAGCAGTTCTTC. Translation gives CASSLTSGSGSEQFF. Variable domain in full (rest from reference TRBV7-3 and TRBJ2-1): GAGVSQTPSNKVTEKGKYVELRCDPISGHTALYWYRQSLGQGPEFLIYFQGTGAADDSGLPNDRFFAVRPEGSVSTLKIQRTERGDSAVYLCASSLTSGSGSEQFFGPGTRLTVL.

CDR3 protein: CASSRRVPGQGNYGYTF. The CDR3 DNA follows: TGTGCCAGCAGCCGGCGGGTCCCGGGACAGGGGAACTATGGCTACACCTTC. V is TRBV14 and J is TRBJ1-2, with TRBD1 matching over 10 bases. J gave up 2 bases and V 4 bases, and 10 bases lay outside the gene matches. Germline CDR1 reads SGHDN; CDR2 reads FVKESK. The CDR3 runs 17 residues.

This sequence joins TRBV7-9 and TRBJ2-3; 8 bases agree with TRBD2. V shed 4 bases and J 5 bases; nucleotides not matched to a gene: 11. Germline values: CDR1 SEHNR, CDR2 FQNEAQ (reference sequence). The CDR3 loop spans 16 amino acids. Here the CDR3 DNA reads TGTGCCAGCAGCTCATCTGATCGGGGGGGCCGAGATACGCAGTATTTT. This sequence encodes CASSSSDRGGRDTQYF.

This rearrangement joins TRBV4-3 to TRBJ2-1, with 9 positions matching TRBD1. After removal of 1 base from V and 15 bases from J, the junction contained 7 bases not matched to a gene. This CDR3 region has 13 residues. Germline CDR1 and CDR2: LGHNA and YSLEER. CDR3 sequence: CASSQVYRDRVFF. The CDR3 nucleotides are TGCGCCAGCAGCCAAGTTTACCGGGACAGGGTGTTCTTC.

This clonotype has more than one count but fewer than ten. The V gene is TRBV29-1, the J gene TRBJ2-5; 9 bases fit TRBD1. The CDR3 is 14 amino acids. Germline CDR1 reads SQVTM; CDR2 reads ANQGSEA. V dropped 6 bases and J dropped 5; count of bases not matched to a gene: 10. This CDR3 reads CSVLRTGATETQYF. In DNA, the CDR3 is TGCAGCGTACTTCGGACAGGGGCCACGGAGACCCAGTACTTC. Drawing the rest from reference TRBV29-1 and TRBJ2-5, the complete variable domain is SAVISQKPSRDICQRGTSLTIQCQVDSQVTMMFWYRQQPGQSLTLIATANQGSEATYESGFVIDKFPISRPNLTFSTLTVSNMSPEDSSIYLCSVLRTGATETQYFGPGTRLLVL.

The V gene is TRBV20-1, the J gene TRBJ2-2; tentatively, D is TRBD2 (5 bases). The CDR3 spans 17 residues. Germline values: CDR1 DFQATT, CDR2 SNEGSKA (reference sequence). Trimming removed 0 bases at V and 2 bases at J, with 16 bases between. CDR3 protein: CSARDTGNPFNTGELFF. In nucleotides, the CDR3 is TGCAGTGCTAGAGATACCGGGAACCCCTTCAACACCGGGGAGCTGTTTTTT.

This clonotype was picked up a small number of times. The chain carries TRBV4-3 and TRBJ2-5, with D maybe TRBD2 (6 bases). The CDR3 has 15 amino acids. The germline V gene encodes CDR1 LGHNA and CDR2 YSLEER. The V and J ends lost 1 base and 0 bases respectively, with 9 bases between them. For the CDR3, the DNA is TGCGCCAGCAGCCAAGGGCGGGGTTACCAAGAGACCCAGTACTTC. It yields the protein CASSQGRGYQETQYF.

The chain is built from TRBV12-3 or TRBV12-4 and TRBJ2-1, with D maybe TRBD2 (6 bases). Trimming took 6 bases from V and 15 from J, leaving 21 bases between them. The CDR3 loop spans 13 amino acids. CDR3 in DNA: TGTGCCAGCAGCAAAAGCACGCCAGGGACTCGGTTCTTC. Translated, it gives CASSKSTPGTRFF.

J is TRBJ2-7 and V is TRBV4-1, with D unresolved. Germline loops: CDR1 MGHRA, CDR2 YSYEKL. V was trimmed by 0 bases and J by 0 bases, leaving 9 bases between them. The CDR3 is 15 residues long. The CDR3, as DNA: TGCGCCAGCAGCCAAGAGTTAACACTCTCCTACGAGCAGTACTTC. It is translated as CASSQELTLSYEQYF.

This chain links TRBV10-2 with TRBJ1-2; D is unresolved. Looked up from germline, CDR1 is WSHSY and CDR2 is SAAADI. The CDR3 is 12 amino acids. V lost 6 bases to trimming and J lost 5 bases, with 10 bases between them. The CDR3 DNA follows: TGCGCCAGCAGAGTGGACGCATATGGCTACACCTTC. Translating it yields CASRVDAYGYTF.

V and J are TRBV7-6 and TRBJ2-4, with 12 positions matching TRBD1. The germline V gene has CDR1 SGHVS and CDR2 FNYEAQ. The CDR3 contains 16 residues. V shed 4 bases and J 13 bases; nucleotides not matched to a gene: 14. CDR3 amino acids: CASSSPRGQGAREQYF. CDR3 sequence (DNA): TGTGCCAGCAGCTCCCCCAGGGGACAGGGGGCGCGGGAGCAGTACTTC. Variable domain in full (rest from reference TRBV7-6 and TRBJ2-4): GAGVSQSPRYKVTKRGQDVALRCDPISGHVSLYWYRQALGQGPEFLTYFNYEAQQDKSGLPNDRFSAERPEGSISTLTIQRTEQRDSAMYRCASSSPRGQGAREQYFGAGTRLSVL.

There are many counts of this clonotype. V gene TRBV27 combines with J gene TRBJ2-3; 9 bases are a match to TRBD2. V shed 3 bases, J shed 7 bases, and the junction held 5 bases outside the gene matches. This CDR3 is 14 amino acids long. Germline V gene sequence: CDR1 MNHEY, CDR2 SMNVEV (reference sequence). The CDR3 reads CASSFGLAGYTQYF. CDR3 nucleotide sequence: TGTGCCAGCAGTTTCGGTCTAGCGGGGTATACGCAGTATTTT.

This clonotype was seen more than once but under ten times. The rearrangement uses TRBV18 and TRBJ2-1, with 8 nucleotides matching TRBD1. V gave up 7 bases and J gave up 5 bases; unmatched junction bases: 7. The germline V gene has CDR1 KGHSH and CDR2 LQKENI. CDR3 length: 14 residues. The CDR3 sequence: CASCPGGLNNEQFF. CDR3 coding DNA: TGTGCCAGCTGTCCAGGGGGCCTTAACAATGAGCAGTTCTTC. Variable domain in full (rest from reference TRBV18 and TRBJ2-1): NAGVMQNPRHLVRRRGQEARLRCSPMKGHSHVYWYRQLPEEGLKFMVYLQKENIIDESGMPKERFSAEFPKEGPSILRIQQVVRGDSAAYFCASCPGGLNNEQFFGPGTRLTVL.

The chain combines TRBV29-1 with TRBJ2-3; TRBD2 agrees at 10 bases. The germline V gene encodes CDR1 SQVTM and CDR2 ANQGSEA. V was pared by 7 bases and J by 6 bases, with 7 bases of the junction left unmatched. The CDR3 extends over 13 amino acids. CDR3 amino acids: CSASGRAVDTQYF. CDR3 DNA sequence: TGCAGCGCCAGCGGGAGGGCCGTCGATACGCAGTATTTT.

In its sample, this clonotype was seen a few times. This chain connects TRBV12-3 or TRBV12-4 to TRBJ2-6, with D unresolved. This CDR3 comprises 15 residues. The V end was cut by 3 bases, the J end by 2 bases, with 8 bases between. The CDR3 DNA follows: TGTGCCAGCAGTTTTTCCAAACCTGGGGCCAACGTCCTGACTTTC. It translates to CASSFSKPGANVLTF.

This chain links TRBV20-1 with TRBJ1-2; no reliable D call. Trimming stripped 0 bases from V and 8 bases from J, with 13 bases between. From germline, CDR1 is DFQATT and CDR2 SNEGSKA (reference sequence). This CDR3 is built from 13 residues. This chain's CDR3 is CSARDFDGWGYTF. In nucleotides, the CDR3 is TGCAGTGCTAGAGACTTCGACGGGTGGGGCTACACCTTC.

The chain carries TRBV6-2 or TRBV6-3 and TRBJ2-5, with 7 bases aligning to TRBD2. CDR1 and CDR2 from the germline V gene are MNHEY and SVGEGT. J gave up 5 bases and V 0 bases, and 12 bases lay outside the gene matches. CDR3 length: 17 residues. CDR3 region: CASSYSMGSGIHETQYF. As DNA, the CDR3 is TGTGCCAGCAGTTACTCGATGGGCAGCGGGATTCACGAGACCCAGTACTTC.

The chain joins TRBV9 to TRBJ2-1, with a possible D match to TRBD1 (5 bases). This CDR3 has 15 residues. Germline V gene lookup returns CDR1 SGDLS and CDR2 YYNGEE. V was shortened by 2 bases and J by 4 bases, with 13 bases between the two germline ends. Here the CDR3 reads CASSVRREGYNEQFF. CDR3 DNA sequence: TGTGCCAGCAGCGTCCGCAGGGAAGGATACAATGAGCAGTTCTTC.

This sequence joins TRBV5-4 and TRBJ2-7; 10 bases align to TRBD1. The length of the CDR3 is 14 residues. The J segment lost 0 bases and the V segment lost 7 bases, leaving 4 bases of the junction unmatched. From germline, CDR1 is SGHNT and CDR2 YYREEE (reference sequence). The CDR3 protein is CASGDRGLSYEQYF. The CDR3 DNA follows: TGTGCCAGCGGGGACAGGGGACTCTCCTACGAGCAGTACTTC.

This chain joins TRBV27 and TRBJ2-7; 8 bases agree with TRBD2. Germline V gives CDR1 MNHEY, CDR2 SMNVEV (reference sequence). The V and J ends lost 6 bases and 4 bases, in that order; junction bases with no gene match: 14. This CDR3 comprises 16 residues. The CDR3 spells CASRLYGRADGYEQYF. Written as DNA, the CDR3 is TGTGCCAGCAGATTGTACGGGAGGGCCGATGGTTACGAGCAGTACTTC.